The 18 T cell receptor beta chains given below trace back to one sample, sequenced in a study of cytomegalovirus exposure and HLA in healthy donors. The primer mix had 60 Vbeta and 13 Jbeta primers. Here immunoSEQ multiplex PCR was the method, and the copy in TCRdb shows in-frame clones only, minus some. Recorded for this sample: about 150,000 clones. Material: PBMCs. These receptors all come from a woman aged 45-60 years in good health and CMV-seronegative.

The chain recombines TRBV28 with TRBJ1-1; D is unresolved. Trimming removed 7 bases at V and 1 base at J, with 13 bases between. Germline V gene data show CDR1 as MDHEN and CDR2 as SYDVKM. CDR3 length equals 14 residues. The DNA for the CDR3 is TGTGCCAGCACTAACCGGGGATCGAACACTGAAGCTTTCTTT. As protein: CASTNRGSNTEAFF.

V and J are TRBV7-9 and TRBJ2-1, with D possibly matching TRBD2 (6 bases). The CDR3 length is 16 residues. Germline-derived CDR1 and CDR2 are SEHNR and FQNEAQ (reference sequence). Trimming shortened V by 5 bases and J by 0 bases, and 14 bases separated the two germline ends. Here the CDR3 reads CASSGDSWSSYNEQFF. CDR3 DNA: TGTGCCAGCAGCGGGGACTCCTGGAGCTCCTACAATGAGCAGTTCTTC.

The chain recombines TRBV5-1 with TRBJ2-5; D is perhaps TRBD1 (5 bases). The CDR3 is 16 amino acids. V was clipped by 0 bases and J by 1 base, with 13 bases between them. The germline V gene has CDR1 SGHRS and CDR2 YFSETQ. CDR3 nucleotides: TGCGCCAGCAGCTTGGGGGGCCTACCAGCCCAAGAGACCCAGTACTTC. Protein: CASSLGGLPAQETQYF.

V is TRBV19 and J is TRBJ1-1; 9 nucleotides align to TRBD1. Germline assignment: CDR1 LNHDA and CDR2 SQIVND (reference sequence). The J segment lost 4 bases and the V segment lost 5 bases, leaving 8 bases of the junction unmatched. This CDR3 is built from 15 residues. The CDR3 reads CASSARQGGSTEAFF. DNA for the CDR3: TGTGCCAGTAGTGCCCGACAGGGGGGGTCCACTGAAGCTTTCTTT.

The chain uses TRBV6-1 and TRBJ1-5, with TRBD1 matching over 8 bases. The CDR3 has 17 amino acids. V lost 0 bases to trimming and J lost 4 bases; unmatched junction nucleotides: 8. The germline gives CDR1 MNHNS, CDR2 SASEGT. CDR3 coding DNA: TGTGCCAGCAGTGAAGCGCAGGGGGCGAGTGGTAATCAGCCCCAGCATTTT. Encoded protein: CASSEAQGASGNQPQHF.

The CDR3: CASSFGAGATYEQYF. The CDR3 DNA reads as TGTGCCAGCAGTTTTGGTGCGGGAGCCACCTACGAGCAGTACTTC. The chain couples TRBV27 to TRBJ2-7, with 7 bases that match TRBD2. CDR1 MNHEY and CDR2 SMNVEV come from the germline V gene (reference sequence). V trimming: 3 bases; J trimming: 2 bases; junction bases outside the gene matches: 7. The CDR3 extends over 15 amino acids.

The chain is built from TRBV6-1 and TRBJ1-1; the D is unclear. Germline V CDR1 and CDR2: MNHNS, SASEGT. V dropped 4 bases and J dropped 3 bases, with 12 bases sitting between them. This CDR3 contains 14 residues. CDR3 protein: CASSGSLRDTEAFF. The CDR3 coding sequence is TGTGCCAGCAGTGGAAGTCTTCGGGACACTGAAGCTTTCTTT.

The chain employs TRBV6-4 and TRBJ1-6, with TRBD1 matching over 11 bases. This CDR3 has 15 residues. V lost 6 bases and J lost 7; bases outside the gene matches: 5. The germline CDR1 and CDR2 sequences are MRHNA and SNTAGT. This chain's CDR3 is CASRPDRGPNSPLHF. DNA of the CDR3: TGTGCCAGCAGGCCGGACAGGGGGCCGAATTCACCCCTCCACTTT.

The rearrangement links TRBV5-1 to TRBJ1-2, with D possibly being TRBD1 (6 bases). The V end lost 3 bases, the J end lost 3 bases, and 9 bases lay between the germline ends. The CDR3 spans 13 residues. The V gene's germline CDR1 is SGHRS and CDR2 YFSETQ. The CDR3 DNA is TGCGCCAGCAGCTCGAACAGGGACTATGGCTACACCTTC. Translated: CASSSNRDYGYTF.

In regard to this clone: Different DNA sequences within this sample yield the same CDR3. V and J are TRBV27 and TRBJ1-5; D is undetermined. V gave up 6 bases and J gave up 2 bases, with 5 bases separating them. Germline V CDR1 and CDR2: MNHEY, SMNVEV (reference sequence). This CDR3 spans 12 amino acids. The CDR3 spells CASRRGNQPQHF. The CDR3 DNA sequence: TGTGCCAGCAGGAGGGGCAATCAGCCCCAGCATTTT.

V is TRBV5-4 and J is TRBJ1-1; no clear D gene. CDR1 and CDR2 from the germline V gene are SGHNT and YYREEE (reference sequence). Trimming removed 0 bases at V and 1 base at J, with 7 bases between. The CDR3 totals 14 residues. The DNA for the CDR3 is TGTGCCAGCAGCTTGGACAGATGGAACACTGAAGCTTTCTTT. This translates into CASSLDRWNTEAFF. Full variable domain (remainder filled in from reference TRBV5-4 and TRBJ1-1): ETGVTQSPTHLIKTRGQQVTLRCSSQSGHNTVSWYQQALGQGPQFIFQYYREEENGRGNFPPRFSGLQFPNYSSELNVNALELDDSALYLCASSLDRWNTEAFFGQGTRLTVV.

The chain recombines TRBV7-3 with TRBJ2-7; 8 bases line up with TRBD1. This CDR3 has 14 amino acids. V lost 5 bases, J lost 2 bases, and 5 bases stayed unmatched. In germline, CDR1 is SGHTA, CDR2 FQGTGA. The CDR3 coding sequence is TGTGCCAGCAGCCCGACAGGGGCCACCTACGAGCAGTACTTC. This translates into CASSPTGATYEQYF. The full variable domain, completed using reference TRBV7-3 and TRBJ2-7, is GAGVSQTPSNKVTEKGKYVELRCDPISGHTALYWYRQSLGQGPEFLIYFQGTGAADDSGLPNDRFFAVRPEGSVSTLKIQRTERGDSAVYLCASSPTGATYEQYFGPGTRLTVT.

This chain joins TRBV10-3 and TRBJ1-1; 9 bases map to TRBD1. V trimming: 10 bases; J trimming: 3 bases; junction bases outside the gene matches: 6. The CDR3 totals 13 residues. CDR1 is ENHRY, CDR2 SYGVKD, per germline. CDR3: CATGDREDTEAFF. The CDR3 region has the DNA TGTGCCACCGGGGACAGGGAGGACACTGAAGCTTTCTTT.

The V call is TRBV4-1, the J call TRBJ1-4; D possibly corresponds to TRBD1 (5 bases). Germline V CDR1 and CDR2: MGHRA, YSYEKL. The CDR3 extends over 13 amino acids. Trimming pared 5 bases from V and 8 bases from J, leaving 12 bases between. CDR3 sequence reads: CASSEVGGEKLFF. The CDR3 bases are TGCGCCAGCAGCGAAGTGGGGGGGGAAAAACTGTTTTTT.

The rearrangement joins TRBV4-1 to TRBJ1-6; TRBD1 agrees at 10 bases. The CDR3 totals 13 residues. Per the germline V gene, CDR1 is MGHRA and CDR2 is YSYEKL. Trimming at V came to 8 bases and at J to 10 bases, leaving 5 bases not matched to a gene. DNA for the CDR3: TGCGCCAGCCACGGACAGGGGGTCTCACCCCTCCACTTT. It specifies CASHGQGVSPLHF.

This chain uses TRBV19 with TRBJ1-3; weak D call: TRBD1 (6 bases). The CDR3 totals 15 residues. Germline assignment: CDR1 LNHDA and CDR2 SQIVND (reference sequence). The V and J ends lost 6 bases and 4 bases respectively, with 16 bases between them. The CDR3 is CASSQIGQSGNTIYF. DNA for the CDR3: TGTGCCAGTAGCCAGATTGGACAGTCCGGAAACACCATATATTTT.

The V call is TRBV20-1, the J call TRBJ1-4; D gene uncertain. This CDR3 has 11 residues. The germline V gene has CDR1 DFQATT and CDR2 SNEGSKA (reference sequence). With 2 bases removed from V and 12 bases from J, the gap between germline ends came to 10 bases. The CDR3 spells CSARRWEELFF. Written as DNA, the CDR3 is TGCAGTGCTAGAAGGTGGGAGGAACTGTTTTTT.

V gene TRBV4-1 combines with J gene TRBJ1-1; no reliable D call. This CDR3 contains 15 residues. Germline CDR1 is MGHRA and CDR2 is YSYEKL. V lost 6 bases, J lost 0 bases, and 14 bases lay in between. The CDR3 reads CASRRGETLNTEAFF. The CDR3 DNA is TGCGCCAGCAGGCGCGGGGAGACCTTGAACACTGAAGCTTTCTTT.